This T cell receptor beta chain was captured by sequencing in a study of identical twins. TCRdb re-called the 5' RACE reads with MiXCR, one entry per CDR3 protein. The sample has 450,000 or so distinct CDR3 sequences, around 14% seen once. From germline, CDR1 is SNHLY and CDR2 FYNNEI. Trimming cost V 6 bases and J 8 bases, with 11 bases left between them. The CDR3 covers 13 residues. Separately, the same data were catalogued under a study of yellow fever vaccine responses in identical twins.

Sequencing input: CD4+ T cells sorted from blood. The TCR was taken from a woman younger than 35 in good health. V is TRBV2 and J is TRBJ1-6; D is ambiguous. CDR3 coding DNA: TGTGCCAGCAGACTTAGCAGAGATTCACCCCTCCACTTT. Its translation: CASRLSRDSPLHF.